The source of this T cell receptor (beta chain) is a study of T cells after yellow fever vaccination. Whole-study context: The fractions with low cell numbers were processed using SMART-Seq v4 Ultra Low Input.

In its sample, this clonotype was seen a few times. Its specificity is not known. Germline values: CDR1 SGHTA, CDR2 FQGTGA. Trimming removed 5 bases from V and 3 bases from J, with 16 bases in between. This CDR3 region has 16 residues. 5'RACE template switching generated TCR cDNA, adding a universal primer site and UMIs. Via MiXCR, TCRdb re-called the 5' RACE reads, giving one row per CDR3 protein. The sample has approximately 180,000 distinct CDR3 sequences, approximately 6% seen once. Overall study findings and caveats: Only a small proportion of the clonotypes turned up in both the CD4 and the CD8 compartments, likely arising from convergent recombination. Contaminating bulk clonotypes could be abundant in FACS-sorted repertoires.

The V and J genes are TRBV7-3 and TRBJ2-2; the D gene is possibly TRBD1 (5 bases). The sequenced sample was CD4+ T cells sorted from PBMCs, obtained on the day of the first yellow fever vaccination. The receptor was isolated from a man between 18 and 29 years old who received the YFV17D yellow fever vaccine. In DNA, the CDR3 is TGTGCCAGCAGCCCAGGGTGGGGAACTGACACCGGGGAGCTGTTTTTT. Protein sequence: CASSPGWGTDTGELFF.